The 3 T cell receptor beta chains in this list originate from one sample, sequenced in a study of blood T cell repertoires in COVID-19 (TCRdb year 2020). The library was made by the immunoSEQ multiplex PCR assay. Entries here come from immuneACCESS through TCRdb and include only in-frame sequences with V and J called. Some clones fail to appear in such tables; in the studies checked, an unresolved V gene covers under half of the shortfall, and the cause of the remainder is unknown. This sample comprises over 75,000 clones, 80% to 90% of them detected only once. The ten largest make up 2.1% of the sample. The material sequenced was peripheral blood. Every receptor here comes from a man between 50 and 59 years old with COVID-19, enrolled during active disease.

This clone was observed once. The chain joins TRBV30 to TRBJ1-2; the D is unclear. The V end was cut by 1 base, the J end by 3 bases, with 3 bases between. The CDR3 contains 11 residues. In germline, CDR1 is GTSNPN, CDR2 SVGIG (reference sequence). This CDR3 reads CAWSDYYGYTF. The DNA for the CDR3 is TGTGCCTGGAGTGACTACTATGGCTACACCTTC.

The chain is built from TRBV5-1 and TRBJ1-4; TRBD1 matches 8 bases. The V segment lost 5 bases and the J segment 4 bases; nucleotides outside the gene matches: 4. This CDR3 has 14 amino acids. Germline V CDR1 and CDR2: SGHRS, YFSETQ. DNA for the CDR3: TGCGCCAGCAGAGAACAGGGGGTTAATGAAAAACTGTTTTTT. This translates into CASREQGVNEKLFF.

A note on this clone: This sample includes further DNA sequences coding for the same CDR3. The CDR3 loop reads CASSPSDSRGYTF. The CDR3 DNA follows: TGTGCCAGCTCACCATCAGACAGTCGGGGCTACACCTTC. The genes are TRBV18 and TRBJ1-2; perhaps TRBD1 as D (5 bases). CDR3 length equals 13 residues. Between the trimmed V and J ends, which lost 2 bases and 8 bases, there was a span of 12 bases. The germline gives CDR1 KGHSH, CDR2 LQKENI.